What follows describes a single TCR beta chain. The antigen is not known. These data originate in a study of a mutant IDH1 vaccine in newly diagnosed glioma. Overall study results and limits: Induction of immune responses by the vaccine occurred in approximately 93% of patients.

Clones were read by immunoSEQ multiplex PCR, and TCRdb kept only the in-frame ones, dropping some. The sample contains roughly 51,000 clones, roughly 81% of which appear only once. As for time point: week 23, last vaccination. All doses held 300 ug of mutant IDH1 20-mer peptide, with topical imiquimod. Donors' newly diagnosed IDH1-mutant WHO grade 3 or 4 astrocytomas lacked nuclear ATRX. The source material was PBMCs, sampled from a glioma patient whose treatment included an IDH1 peptide vaccine. This receptor was taken from a woman in her thirties or forties with glioma. Some clones in this sample may be carry-over from other donors' samples.

CDR3 in amino acids: CASSDTGQGNQPQHF. CDR3 bases: TGCGCCAGCAGTGATACAGGGCAGGGCAATCAGCCCCAGCATTTT. This chain links TRBV5-1 with TRBJ1-5; D is possibly TRBD1 (6 bases). V gave up 5 bases and J gave up 2 bases, with 14 bases separating them. Per the germline V gene, CDR1 is SGHRS and CDR2 is YFSETQ. CDR3 length equals 15 residues.